This TCR beta chain was captured in a study of post-analysis software for immune sequencing data. Study-wide points: In patients, four to six TRBV segments were more frequent than in controls, with TRBV5-6, TRBV5-1 and TRBV20-1 among them.

Every TCR beta cDNA library bore unique molecular identifiers. TCRdb reprocessed the PCR reads with MiXCR, giving one entry per CDR3 protein. Of almost 700,000 distinct CDR3 sequences in the sample, approximately 59% were seen once. Concerning this clonotype itself: The target antigen is unknown.

V was clipped by 2 bases and J by 2 bases; unmatched bases: 4. The germline V gene encodes CDR1 LGHDT and CDR2 YNNKEL (reference sequence). The CDR3 has 15 residues. Sequencing input: blood. This clonotype was obtained from a girl under 10 years old with multiple sclerosis. This chain joins TRBV3-1 and TRBJ2-3, with 7 bases aligning to TRBD2. CDR3 loop: CASSQSGVYTDTQYF. The CDR3 region has the DNA TGTGCCAGCAGCCAAAGCGGGGTTTACACAGATACGCAGTATTTT.